Listed below are T cell receptor beta chains from one sample, sequenced in a study of blood T cell repertoires in COVID-19. Clones were read by immunoSEQ multiplex PCR, and TCRdb kept only the in-frame ones, dropping some. The sample contains some 390,000 clones, around 87% of which appear only once. The sample taken for sequencing was peripheral blood. The receptors were gathered from a woman aged 55-69 years with COVID-19, enrolled during active disease. Each CDR3 is given with its conserved first and last residue. The D gene is left open where the match is weak. Size is stated for part of the rows, as once, few or many counts, or as a class when the clone is expanded.

V gene,D gene,clone size,J gene,CDR3 DNA,CDR3 protein
TRBV25-1,-,-,TRBJ2-1,TGTGCCACCCTCTACAATGAGCAGTTCTTC,CATLYNEQFF
TRBV6-5,-,-,TRBJ2-5,TGTGCCAGTCAACTGGACTTCCTCCGCCAAGAGACCCAGTACTTC,CASQLDFLRQETQYF
TRBV2,-,-,TRBJ1-1,TGTGCCCACAGTTGGGCCCCGAACACTGAAGCTTTCTTT,CAHSWAPNTEAFF
TRBV15,TRBD1,-,TRBJ1-3,TGTGCCACCAGCAGGAAAAGGCAGGGGGACTCTGGAAACACCATATATTTT,CATSRKRQGDSGNTIYF
TRBV7-2,-,-,TRBJ2-3,TGTGCCAGCAGCTTCCCTACCACAGATACGCAGTATTTT,CASSFPTTDTQYF
TRBV18,TRBD1,-,TRBJ1-4,TGTGCCAGCTCACCGGGACAGTTAAATGAAAAACTGTTTTTT,CASSPGQLNEKLFF
TRBV5-1,TRBD1,-,TRBJ2-2,TGCGCCAGCAGCTTGCGGGACAGGGGGACCGGGGAGCTGTTTTTT,CASSLRDRGTGELFF
TRBV7-3,-,-,TRBJ2-2,TGTGCCAGCAGCTTAATGTCGGGCACCGGGGAGCTGTTTTTT,CASSLMSGTGELFF
TRBV9,-,-,TRBJ2-5,TGTGCCAGCAGCACGGGACATCTGAGTGTGTCCAGGGGCCAAGAGACCCAGTACTTC,CASSTGHLSVSRGQETQYF
TRBV5-1,TRBD1,-,TRBJ1-3,TGCGCCAGCAGCTCTACAGGGGCGGGCGGAAACACCATATATTTT,CASSSTGAGGNTIYF
TRBV18,TRBD1,few,TRBJ1-2,TGTGCCAGCTCACCCCGGACAGGGGACTATGGCTACACCTTC,CASSPRTGDYGYTF
TRBV5-4,TRBD1,once,TRBJ2-6,TGTGCCAGCAGCTCGTTTGGGACAGCTACATCTGGGGCCAACGTCCTGACTTTC,CASSSFGTATSGANVLTF
TRBV5-1,-,-,TRBJ1-1,TGCGCCAGCAGCATTGACGGACAGAACACTGAAGCTTTCTTT,CASSIDGQNTEAFF
TRBV20-1,-,-,TRBJ1-6,TGCAGTGCTAGTCGGGGGGTAGATAATTCACCCCTCCACTTT,CSASRGVDNSPLHF
TRBV15,TRBD1,-,TRBJ2-4,TGTGCCACCAGCGGACGAACAGGGGTAGGGGCCAAAAACATTCAGTACTTC,CATSGRTGVGAKNIQYF
TRBV5-6,TRBD1,-,TRBJ1-2,TGTGCCAGCAGCAAGGGACAGTATGGCTACACCTTC,CASSKGQYGYTF
TRBV19,-,-,TRBJ1-2,TGTGCCAGTACCCTTGAGAGTAACTATGGCTACACCTTC,CASTLESNYGYTF
TRBV2,-,-,TRBJ2-5,TGTGCCAGCAGTGATTTTGGCCCGATAGAGACCCAGTACTTC,CASSDFGPIETQYF
TRBV19,TRBD1,-,TRBJ1-2,TGTGCCAGTAGTTCAAGGGGGCGCGACTATGGCTACACCTTC,CASSSRGRDYGYTF
TRBV6-5,-,-,TRBJ2-3,TGTGCCAGCAGTCGGACACCAGATACGCAGTATTTT,CASSRTPDTQYF
TRBV5-1,-,-,TRBJ1-2,TGCGCCAGCAGCTTGGAGACCAGACAGCTAAACTATGGCTACACCTTC,CASSLETRQLNYGYTF
TRBV11-2,-,-,TRBJ1-2,TGTGCCAGCAGCTTACTCCCAGGGCGGTATGGCTACACCTTC,CASSLLPGRYGYTF
TRBV3-1/TRBV3-2,-,-,TRBJ2-2,TGTGCCAGCAGCCAAGATGTCCGGGGGGCGGGGACCGGGGAGCTGTTTTTT,CASSQDVRGAGTGELFF
TRBV14,-,-,TRBJ2-7,TGTGCCAGCAGCCAAGGACACAGCTCCTACGAGCAGTACTTC,CASSQGHSSYEQYF
TRBV5-1,TRBD1,-,TRBJ2-1,TGCGCCAGCGGTCCGGGACAGCCTTTGGATGAGCAGTTCTTC,CASGPGQPLDEQFF
TRBV3-1/TRBV3-2,-,-,TRBJ2-2,TGTGCCAGCAGGCTACTTGGGACTGCAAACGGGGAGCTGTTTTTT,CASRLLGTANGELFF
TRBV7-9,TRBD2,few,TRBJ2-5,TGTGCCAGCAGCTTATTGGCTAGCGGGGGGGCAGAGACCCAGTACTTC,CASSLLASGGAETQYF
TRBV19,TRBD1,-,TRBJ1-4,TGTGCCAGTAGAAACGCCGGGACAGGGAATGAAAAACTGTTTTTT,CASRNAGTGNEKLFF
TRBV3-1/TRBV3-2,TRBD2,-,TRBJ2-1,TGTGCCAGCAGCAGTAGCGGGGGGCCACACAATGAGCAGTTCTTC,CASSSSGGPHNEQFF
TRBV27,TRBD1,-,TRBJ1-4,TGTGCCAGCAGCCGGTCTTGGGGACAGGGCCTGACTAATGAAAAACTGTTTTTT,CASSRSWGQGLTNEKLFF
TRBV6-4,-,-,TRBJ1-6,TGTGCCAGCAGCGGCCCGCAGGGGACACCCCTCCACTTT,CASSGPQGTPLHF
TRBV6-5,-,once,TRBJ1-2,TGTGCCAGCAGTTACATCAGGGGAAATGGCTACACCTTC,CASSYIRGNGYTF
TRBV2,TRBD1,-,TRBJ1-2,TGTGCCAGCAGCCTCGACAGGGCCTACTATGGCTACACCTTC,CASSLDRAYYGYTF
TRBV28,-,few,TRBJ1-3,TGTGCCAGCAGTTTAAGGACTCCAAGCACCATATATTTT,CASSLRTPSTIYF
TRBV5-6,TRBD1,-,TRBJ1-1,TGTGCCAGCAGCGGAGGGTGGGACAGGGCCACTGAAGCTTTCTTT,CASSGGWDRATEAFF
TRBV6-1,-,-,TRBJ2-2,TGTGCCAGCAGTGAAATCGGGGGTCCCGGGGAGCTGTTTTTT,CASSEIGGPGELFF
TRBV7-3,-,-,TRBJ2-7,TGTGCCAGCAGCCCTCGGGGTGGAAGTCCGACCTACGAGCAGTACTTC,CASSPRGGSPTYEQYF
TRBV4-2,-,-,TRBJ1-2,TGTGCCAGCAGCCAGAAGTTAGGGGCCAGCTATGGCTACACCTTC,CASSQKLGASYGYTF
TRBV18,TRBD1,-,TRBJ1-5,TGTGCCAGCTCGCGGGACAGGGCGATCAATCAGCCCCAGCATTTT,CASSRDRAINQPQHF
TRBV5-1,TRBD1,-,TRBJ1-1,TGCGCCAGCAGCTTGACAGGGGGTGACACTGAAGCTTTCTTT,CASSLTGGDTEAFF
TRBV3-1/TRBV3-2,-,-,TRBJ2-5,TGTGCCAGCAGCCGGCGGGGCGGGGAGACCCAGTACTTC,CASSRRGGETQYF
TRBV2,TRBD1,-,TRBJ1-5,TGTGCCAGCAGTGGGACAGGGGGCAATCAGCCCCAGCATTTT,CASSGTGGNQPQHF
TRBV6-5,TRBD1,-,TRBJ1-5,TGTGCCAGCCTTGGGACAGGGAATCAGCCCCAGCATTTT,CASLGTGNQPQHF
TRBV19,TRBD1,-,TRBJ2-4,TGTGCCAGTAGTCCATCCCCGGGACAGGGTTGGGCCAAAAACATTCAGTACTTC,CASSPSPGQGWAKNIQYF
TRBV11-2,-,-,TRBJ1-2,TGTGCCAGCAGCTTTGCTCGGTATGGCTACACCTTC,CASSFARYGYTF
TRBV7-9,-,once,TRBJ2-4,TGTGCCAGCAGCTTAACGGGGGAAGGGAACATTCAGTACTTC,CASSLTGEGNIQYF
TRBV6-6,TRBD1,once,TRBJ2-7,TGTGCCAGCAGGCCTTTGGGGACAGGGTACGAGCAGTACTTC,CASRPLGTGYEQYF
TRBV18,-,-,TRBJ2-5,TGTGCCAGCTCACCACCAGCATCGGGGGTCCAGGGGACCCAGTACTTC,CASSPPASGVQGTQYF
TRBV5-4,-,-,TRBJ2-7,TGTGCCAGCAGCTTGACCCAGGGGCTCGGCGAGCAGTACTTC,CASSLTQGLGEQYF
TRBV19,TRBD1,-,TRBJ1-4,TGTGCCAGTAGTCAAACCGGGACAGGGTTTAAGGAAAAACTGTTTTTT,CASSQTGTGFKEKLFF
TRBV3-1/TRBV3-2,-,-,TRBJ1-3,TGTGCCAGCAGCCAAGATAGGACAGTTGGAAACACCATATATTTT,CASSQDRTVGNTIYF